Sequencing of this T cell receptor beta chain was carried out in a study of T cells in Graves' hyperthyroidism and ophthalmopathy. As regards this clonotype: Its antigen is currently unknown.

V lost 3 bases to trimming and J lost 4 bases; unmatched junction nucleotides: 7. Germline CDR1 GTSNPN, CDR2 SVGIG (reference sequence). The CDR3 length is 16 residues. RNA transcripts served as the template for amplifying TCR beta CDR3 regions. Using the HTBI primer set, a first-round RT-PCR was run on the TCR CDR3. TCRdb independently ran MiXCR on the multiplex PCR reads; one entry per CDR3 protein. Of hundreds of thousands of distinct CDR3 sequences listed, less than 30% are singletons. General study results and limits: Stable hyperthyroidism was told apart from ophthalmopathy by a model built on 13 V-J features. Blood also held most thyroid clonotypes expanded beyond 0.001.

Aged 18 to 65, the patients had hyperthyroidism that was newly diagnosed and had lasted under 2 months. Cells are PBMCs isolated from about 10 ml of fresh blood. The source of this sequence is a man aged 35-49 years with Graves' hyperthyroidism that later progressed to Graves' ophthalmopathy. Material: blood. V usage is TRBV30 and J usage is TRBJ2-3; 13 bases map to TRBD2. The CDR3 protein is CAWRQGLAGVSDTQYF. As DNA, the CDR3 is TGTGCCTGGAGGCAAGGACTAGCGGGAGTTTCAGATACGCAGTATTTT.